The rows below give T cell receptor beta chains drawn from one sample of a study of early T cells in non-severe SARS-CoV-2 infection. TCRdb itself ran the 5' RACE reads through MiXCR, one entry per CDR3 protein. Here the sample spans 50,000 to 65,000 distinct CDR3 sequences, about 12% being singletons. Sequences were obtained from whole blood. Source of these receptors: an adult who was a healthcare worker with PCR-confirmed SARS-CoV-2 infection or an uninfected control (not recorded which). The CDR3 runs from the conserved cysteine through the conserved F or W. Each record gives: V gene, CDR3 length, D gene, J gene, clone size, CDR3 protein, CDR3 DNA. A D gene is named only where the DNA matches it firmly. Rows may omit the clone size; those that give it use once, few, many or a size class.

V gene: TRBV6-6; CDR3 length: 14; D gene: TRBD2; J gene: TRBJ2-5; clone size: -; CDR3 protein: CASSPTSGAETQYF; CDR3 DNA: TGTGCCAGCAGTCCGACTAGCGGGGCTGAGACCCAGTACTTC
V gene: TRBV7-2; CDR3 length: 14; D gene: -; J gene: TRBJ1-1; clone size: few; CDR3 protein: CASSLGSRGTEAFF; CDR3 DNA: TGTGCCAGCAGCTTAGGATCACGGGGCACTGAAGCTTTCTTT
V gene: TRBV5-8; CDR3 length: 14; D gene: -; J gene: TRBJ2-2; clone size: -; CDR3 protein: CASSRYFDTGELFF; CDR3 DNA: TGTGCCAGCAGCCGATACTTTGACACCGGGGAGCTGTTTTTT
V gene: TRBV6-2/TRBV6-3; CDR3 length: 14; D gene: -; J gene: TRBJ1-1; clone size: few; CDR3 protein: CASSLPGAGTEAFF; CDR3 DNA: TGTGCCAGCAGTCTTCCAGGGGCGGGTACTGAAGCTTTCTTT
V gene: TRBV4-1; CDR3 length: 15; D gene: TRBD1; J gene: TRBJ1-1; clone size: -; CDR3 protein: CASSHMDRRNTEAFF; CDR3 DNA: TGCGCCAGCAGCCACATGGACAGGCGGAACACTGAAGCTTTCTTT
V gene: TRBV5-1; CDR3 length: 15; D gene: TRBD2; J gene: TRBJ2-5; clone size: -; CDR3 protein: CASSLTSGGIETQYF; CDR3 DNA: TGCGCCAGCAGCTTGACCAGCGGGGGGATAGAGACCCAGTACTTC
V gene: TRBV7-2; CDR3 length: 14; D gene: -; J gene: TRBJ2-1; clone size: -; CDR3 protein: CASSLLGGSNEQFF; CDR3 DNA: TGTGCCAGCAGCTTATTGGGTGGAAGCAATGAGCAGTTCTTC
V gene: TRBV12-3/TRBV12-4; CDR3 length: 17; D gene: TRBD2; J gene: TRBJ2-3; clone size: few; CDR3 protein: CASSLARTSGDLDTQYF; CDR3 DNA: TGTGCCAGCAGTTTAGCGAGGACTAGCGGGGATTTAGATACGCAGTATTTT
V gene: TRBV25-1; CDR3 length: 15; D gene: -; J gene: TRBJ2-1; clone size: medium-sized; CDR3 protein: CASSEWGYSYNEQFF; CDR3 DNA: TGTGCCAGCAGTGAGTGGGGCTACTCCTACAATGAGCAGTTCTTC
V gene: TRBV12-3/TRBV12-4; CDR3 length: 14; D gene: -; J gene: TRBJ2-7; clone size: few; CDR3 protein: CASSRQVQRYEQYF; CDR3 DNA: TGTGCCAGCAGTCGACAGGTTCAGCGATACGAGCAGTACTTC
V gene: TRBV6-1; CDR3 length: 14; D gene: -; J gene: TRBJ2-4; clone size: -; CDR3 protein: CASRRTDPENTQYF; CDR3 DNA: TGTGCCAGCAGGCGGACAGACCCCGAAAACACTCAGTACTTC
V gene: TRBV11-2; CDR3 length: 11; D gene: -; J gene: TRBJ2-2; clone size: few; CDR3 protein: CASSATGELFF; CDR3 DNA: TGTGCCAGCAGCGCAACCGGGGAGCTGTTTTTT
V gene: TRBV19; CDR3 length: 15; D gene: TRBD2; J gene: TRBJ2-5; clone size: -; CDR3 protein: CASSREGVVEETQYF; CDR3 DNA: TGTGCCAGTAGTCGGGAGGGGGTTGTCGAAGAGACCCAGTACTTC
V gene: TRBV29-1; CDR3 length: 16; D gene: -; J gene: TRBJ2-1; clone size: few; CDR3 protein: CSVAGAGRDPYNEQFF; CDR3 DNA: TGCAGCGTTGCAGGTGCAGGAAGGGATCCCTACAATGAGCAGTTCTTC
V gene: TRBV4-1; CDR3 length: 16; D gene: -; J gene: TRBJ2-5; clone size: few; CDR3 protein: CASSQPRWGLQETQYF; CDR3 DNA: TGCGCCAGCAGCCAACCTCGCTGGGGGCTCCAAGAGACCCAGTACTTC
V gene: TRBV2; CDR3 length: 9; D gene: -; J gene: TRBJ1-6; clone size: -; CDR3 protein: CASGQPLHF; CDR3 DNA: TGTGCCAGCGGGCAGCCCCTCCACTTT
V gene: TRBV20-1; CDR3 length: 13; D gene: TRBD2; J gene: TRBJ2-7; clone size: -; CDR3 protein: CSAPLAGGYEQYF; CDR3 DNA: TGCAGTGCGCCTCTAGCGGGGGGCTACGAGCAGTACTTC
V gene: TRBV29-1; CDR3 length: 12; D gene: TRBD1; J gene: TRBJ2-7; clone size: few; CDR3 protein: CSARTGPYEQYF; CDR3 DNA: TGCAGCGCAAGGACAGGGCCCTACGAGCAGTACTTC
V gene: TRBV7-6; CDR3 length: 15; D gene: TRBD2; J gene: TRBJ2-5; clone size: -; CDR3 protein: CASSPGRGGRETQYF; CDR3 DNA: TGTGCCAGCAGCCCCGGACGGGGGGGCCGCGAGACCCAGTACTTC
V gene: TRBV5-1; CDR3 length: 13; D gene: -; J gene: TRBJ1-1; clone size: -; CDR3 protein: CASSLRGYTEAFF; CDR3 DNA: TGCGCCAGCAGCTTGAGGGGGTACACTGAAGCTTTCTTT